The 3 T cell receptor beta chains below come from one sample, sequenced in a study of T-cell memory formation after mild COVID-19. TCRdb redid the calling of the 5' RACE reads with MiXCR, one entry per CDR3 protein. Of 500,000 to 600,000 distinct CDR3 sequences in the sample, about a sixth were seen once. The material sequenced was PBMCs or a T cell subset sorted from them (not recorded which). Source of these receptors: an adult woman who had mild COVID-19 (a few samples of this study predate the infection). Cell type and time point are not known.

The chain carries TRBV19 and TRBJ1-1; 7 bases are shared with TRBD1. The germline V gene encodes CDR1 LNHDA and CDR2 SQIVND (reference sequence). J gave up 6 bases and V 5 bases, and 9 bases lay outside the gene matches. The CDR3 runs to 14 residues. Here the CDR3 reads CASSYHRGKSEAFF. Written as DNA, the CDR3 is TGTGCCAGTAGTTATCACAGGGGTAAGTCTGAAGCTTTCTTT.

The CDR3 here is CSAALAGVSYNEQFF. The CDR3 DNA sequence: TGCAGTGCTGCTTTAGCGGGAGTTAGCTACAATGAGCAGTTCTTC. The chain links TRBV20-1 to TRBJ2-1; TRBD2 matches 9 bases. The V and J ends lost 5 bases and 3 bases, in that order; junction bases with no gene match: 8. Germline CDR1 reads DFQATT; CDR2 reads SNEGSKA (reference sequence). This CDR3 has 15 residues.

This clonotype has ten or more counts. The CDR3, as DNA: TGTGCCAGCAGCTTAGAAGCGGGGGAAGCTTTCTTT. Its translation is CASSLEAGEAFF. The V call is TRBV7-6, the J call TRBJ1-1, with D unresolved. The V gene lost 1 base and the J gene lost 8 bases, with 8 bases spanning the gap. The CDR3 consists of 12 residues. CDR1 and CDR2 (germline): SGHVS, FNYEAQ.